The clone carrying this T cell receptor (beta chain) was recorded many times. What it binds is not known. This record belongs to a study of breast tumors, draining lymph nodes, adjacent tissues. Findings and limits, study-wide: Tumor TCR diversity was below lymph nodes but above nontumor tissue.

Breast cancer patients provided tissue from their axillary draining lymph nodes. This CDR3 has 14 residues. V was clipped by 5 bases and J by 4 bases; unmatched bases: 5. TCRdb redid the calling of the multiplex PCR reads with MiXCR, one entry per CDR3 protein. In the table there are about 270,000 distinct CDR3 sequences, 30% of which are singletons. Sequences were obtained from axillary lymph node tissue. The origin of this receptor is a female donor with breast cancer. Some clones in this sample may be carry-over from other donors' samples. The rearrangement joins TRBV12-3 or TRBV12-4 to TRBJ2-3, with 8 bases lining up with TRBD1. Here the CDR3 reads CASSRGQGSDTQYF. The CDR3 nucleotides read TGTGCCAGCAGTAGAGGACAGGGCTCAGATACGCAGTATTTT.